Presented here are 23 T cell receptor beta chains from one specimen sequenced in a study of identifying expanded T cells in peripheral blood. Here immunoSEQ multiplex PCR was the method, and the copy in TCRdb shows in-frame clones only, minus some. The table includes more than 75,000 clones, 75% to 90% detected once. The sequencing input was blood. The receptors shown here come from a person aged 18 to 70 in good health.

The chain employs TRBV9 and TRBJ2-7, with TRBD1 identical over 7 bases. Germline V gene data show CDR1 as SGDLS and CDR2 as YYNGEE. The CDR3 totals 14 residues. J gave up 4 bases and V 3 bases, and 7 bases lay outside the gene matches. The CDR3 nucleotides are TGTGCCAGCAGCGAAGGGGGCGCGGGTTACGAGCAGTACTTC. It is translated as CASSEGGAGYEQYF. Full variable domain (remainder filled in from reference TRBV9 and TRBJ2-7): DSGVTQTPKHLITATGQRVTLRCSPRSGDLSVYWYQQSLDQGLQFLIQYYNGEERAKGNILERFSAQQFPDLHSELNLSSLELGDSALYFCASSEGGAGYEQYFGPGTRLTVT.

CDR3 in DNA: TGTGCCAGCAGCTTACAGATGAACACTGAAGCTTTCTTT. It is translated as CASSLQMNTEAFF. V usage is TRBV7-2 and J usage is TRBJ1-1; D unresolved. Germline CDR1 SGHTA, CDR2 FQGNSA. CDR3 length equals 13 residues. V was clipped by 2 bases and J by 0 bases, with 4 bases between them.

This chain joins TRBV4-3 and TRBJ2-1, with D maybe TRBD2 (5 bases). Trimming removed 4 bases from V and 9 bases from J, with 19 bases in between. CDR1 is LGHNA and CDR2 is YSLEER in the germline V gene. CDR3 length equals 15 residues. In DNA, the CDR3 is TGCGCCAGCAGCCGAAGGGAGTTGGGCCAGGCTGAGCAGTTCTTC. Encoded protein: CASSRRELGQAEQFF.

The V and J genes are TRBV6-5 and TRBJ1-5, with D possibly TRBD1 on 5 matching bases. Per the germline V gene, CDR1 is MNHEY and CDR2 is SVGAGI. V was cut by 6 bases and J by 6 bases, with 18 bases left in between. CDR3 length: 15 residues. The CDR3: CASSTGTKRGQPQHF. CDR3 coding DNA: TGTGCCAGCAGCACCGGGACCAAAAGGGGTCAGCCCCAGCATTTT.

J is TRBJ2-5 and V is TRBV27; 11 bases align to TRBD1. With 6 bases clipped from V and 4 bases from J, the junction kept 19 bases outside the gene matches. Germline values: CDR1 MNHEY, CDR2 SMNVEV (reference sequence). The length of the CDR3 is 19 residues. The CDR3 nucleotides are TGTGCCAGCAGAAGCAAAGCCAGGCCGGGACAGGGGGTCGGAGAGACCCAGTACTTC. Protein product: CASRSKARPGQGVGETQYF.

The chain has TRBV7-9 and TRBJ2-7; D is unclear. The CDR3 runs to 12 residues. V dropped 4 bases and J dropped 4 bases, with 8 bases sitting between them. CDR1 is SEHNR, CDR2 FQNEAQ, per germline (reference sequence). This CDR3 reads CASSSPLYEQYF. CDR3 DNA sequence: TGTGCCAGCAGCTCACCCCTGTACGAGCAGTACTTC. Drawing the rest from reference TRBV7-9 and TRBJ2-7, the complete variable domain is DTGVSQNPRHKITKRGQNVTFRCDPISEHNRLYWYRQTLGQGPEFLTYFQNEAQLEKSRLLSDRFSAERPKGSFSTLEIQRTEQGDSAMYLCASSSPLYEQYFGPGTRLTVT.

Judged by abundance, this clone is medium-sized. The J gene is TRBJ1-2, the V gene TRBV6-5; possible D gene TRBD1, 5 bases. The CDR3 covers 15 residues. The V end lost 5 bases, the J end lost 0 bases, and 13 bases lay between the germline ends. The V gene's germline CDR1 is MNHEY and CDR2 SVGAGI. The CDR3 loop is CASSPPGRANYGYTF. The CDR3 nucleotides read TGTGCCAGCAGTCCCCCGGGGCGCGCTAACTATGGCTACACCTTC.

The rearrangement uses TRBV7-2 and TRBJ2-1, with a weak D call TRBD2 (6 bases). V lost 6 bases to trimming and J lost 10 bases, with 13 bases between them. The CDR3 length is 12 residues. The V gene's germline CDR1 is SGHTA and CDR2 FQGNSA. In DNA form, the CDR3 reads TGTGCCAGCAGGTCCCGCGGGAAAGAGCAGTTCTTC. As protein: CASRSRGKEQFF.

The chain carries TRBV18 and TRBJ1-4; TRBD1 is a possible D gene (5 bases). V shed 3 bases and J shed 0 bases, with 11 bases lying between them. Germline V gene data show CDR1 as KGHSH and CDR2 as LQKENI. CDR3 size: 16 residues. CDR3 protein: CASSPGLVPTNEKLFF. The CDR3 bases are TGTGCCAGCTCACCGGGGCTAGTCCCAACTAATGAAAAACTGTTTTTT.

The genes are TRBV5-1 and TRBJ2-3, with a tentative D call TRBD1 (6 bases). Deletions cut 1 base from V and 1 base from J, with 13 bases between. The CDR3 runs 16 residues. Germline V gene lookup returns CDR1 SGHRS and CDR2 YFSETQ. The CDR3 reads CASSLSRGAGTDTQYF. CDR3 DNA: TGCGCCAGCAGCTTGTCCAGGGGAGCGGGCACAGATACGCAGTATTTT.

The rearrangement uses TRBV7-8 and TRBJ1-3, with D maybe TRBD1 (5 bases). V gave up 5 bases and J gave up 2 bases, with 13 bases separating them. Germline V gene data show CDR1 as SGHVS and CDR2 as FQNEAQ. There are 15 residues in the CDR3. The CDR3 DNA follows: TGTGCCAGCAGCCCGTACCAGGGCCCTGGAAACACCATATATTTT. Protein: CASSPYQGPGNTIYF.

This chain uses TRBV6-1 with TRBJ2-7; the D call may be TRBD1 or TRBD2 (5 bases each). Trimming stripped 0 bases from V and 9 bases from J, with 12 bases between. The CDR3 length is 13 residues. The germline V gene has CDR1 MNHNS and CDR2 SASEGT. The CDR3 DNA sequence: TGTGCCAGCAGTGAAGCGTCGGGGCTCGCGCAGTACTTC. It codes for CASSEASGLAQYF.

This chain joins TRBV5-6 and TRBJ1-3; D uncertain. The CDR3 contains 16 residues. V lost 3 bases to trimming and J lost 0 bases, with 13 bases between them. Germline CDR1 reads SGHDT; CDR2 reads YYEEEE. The CDR3 DNA reads as TGTGCCAGCAGCTCCATTCGGTGGGCCTCTGGAAACACCATATATTTT. This codes for CASSSIRWASGNTIYF.

The V and J genes are TRBV5-1 and TRBJ2-2; D tentatively reads TRBD1 or TRBD2 (5 bases each). Germline V CDR1 and CDR2: SGHRS, YFSETQ. There are 15 residues in the CDR3. The V end lost 4 bases, the J end lost 7 bases, and 17 bases lay between the germline ends. CDR3 sequence reads: CASSAGTMGNGELFF. CDR3 bases: TGCGCCAGCAGCGCAGGGACGATGGGGAACGGGGAGCTGTTTTTT.

The chain joins TRBV5-5 to TRBJ2-5; D remains ambiguous. Germline assignment: CDR1 SGHKS and CDR2 YYEKEE (reference sequence). The CDR3 extends over 16 amino acids. With 0 bases removed from V and 3 bases from J, the gap between germline ends came to 15 bases. The CDR3 DNA reads TGTGCCAGCAGCTTGGACTACGTGGTTAATAAAGAGACCCAGTACTTC. Translated, it gives CASSLDYVVNKETQYF.

This chain uses TRBV7-2 with TRBJ1-1, with D unclear. Germline assignment: CDR1 SGHTA and CDR2 FQGNSA. V lost 5 bases and J lost 0, with 13 bases in between. The CDR3 consists of 15 residues. The CDR3 region is CASSPRADLNTEAFF. CDR3 sequence (DNA): TGTGCCAGCAGCCCGAGAGCGGACTTGAACACTGAAGCTTTCTTT.

This clone was picked up one time. The gene calls are TRBV6-5 and TRBJ2-5; no firm D call. The length of the CDR3 is 15 residues. Per the germline V gene, CDR1 is MNHEY and CDR2 is SVGAGI. With 4 bases removed from V and 3 bases from J, the gap between germline ends came to 15 bases. CDR3 in DNA: TGTGCCAGCAGTTGGACCGGACGCGGTAAAGAGACCCAGTACTTC. It specifies CASSWTGRGKETQYF.

CDR3 region: CATQRLGVGQPQHF. CDR3 nucleotide sequence: TGCGCCACCCAGAGGTTGGGGGTCGGACAGCCCCAGCATTTT. The chain recombines TRBV10-2 with TRBJ1-5, with D maybe TRBD1 (5 bases). Germline assignment: CDR1 WSHSY and CDR2 SAAADI. Trimming cost V 10 bases and J 7 bases, with 20 bases left between them. The length of the CDR3 is 14 residues.

J is TRBJ1-5 and V is TRBV6-1, with D perhaps matching TRBD1 (5 bases). Trimming stripped 10 bases from V and 5 bases from J, with 15 bases between. Germline CDR1 and CDR2: MNHNS and SASEGT. The CDR3 consists of 13 residues. The CDR3: CATNGGGDQPQHF. CDR3 DNA: TGTGCCACCAATGGCGGGGGAGATCAGCCCCAGCATTTT.

The rearrangement uses TRBV18 and TRBJ2-7; 10 bases map to TRBD1. Trimming removed 0 bases from V and 2 bases from J; junction bases left unmatched: 1. Germline V gene sequence: CDR1 KGHSH, CDR2 LQKENI. The CDR3 covers 15 residues. CDR3 amino acids: CASSPPGTGAYEQYF. CDR3 nucleotide sequence: TGTGCCAGCTCACCACCAGGGACAGGGGCCTACGAGCAGTACTTC.

V gene TRBV7-9 combines with J gene TRBJ2-1, with D possibly being TRBD2 (6 bases). CDR1 is SEHNR, CDR2 FQNEAQ, per germline (reference sequence). The CDR3 runs 15 residues. V was shortened by 1 base and J by 2 bases, with 9 bases between the two germline ends. This chain's CDR3 is CASSLDGGTYNEQFF. Written as DNA, the CDR3 is TGTGCCAGCAGCTTAGACGGGGGAACCTACAATGAGCAGTTCTTC.

V gene TRBV5-5 combines with J gene TRBJ1-3; D unresolved. Germline-derived CDR1 and CDR2 are SGHKS and YYEKEE (reference sequence). The germline V and J ends were trimmed by 0 bases and 1 base, with 14 bases remaining between them. The CDR3 runs to 17 residues. The CDR3 nucleotides read TGTGCCAGCAGCTTGGGAGTGGGAGAAAGATCTGGAAACACCATATATTTT. It codes for CASSLGVGERSGNTIYF.

This clone was seen a single time. J is TRBJ1-1 and V is TRBV6-1, with a tentative D call TRBD1 (6 bases). The CDR3 is 13 residues long. The V end was cut by 9 bases, the J end by 0 bases, with 11 bases between. CDR1 is MNHNS, CDR2 SASEGT, per germline. CDR3 in DNA: TGTGCCAGTAAGCAGGGGATGAACACTGAAGCTTTCTTT. Encoded protein: CASKQGMNTEAFF.